Listed below are T cell receptor beta chains from one sample, sequenced in a study of blood T cell repertoires in COVID-19. Here immunoSEQ multiplex PCR was the method, and the copy in TCRdb shows in-frame clones only, minus some. The sample carries over 90,000 clones, 81% recorded once. Sequenced input: peripheral blood. The source of these receptors is a man aged 55 to 70 with acute or convalescent COVID-19. The CDR3 runs from the conserved cysteine through the conserved F or W. The D gene is left open where the match is weak. Clone sizes are given selectively: once, few, many, or a class where the clone is expanded.

d_call clone_size j_call v_call cdr3_nt cdr3_aa
. . TRBJ2-2 TRBV6-5 TGTGCCAGCAGCTGGACTCACACCGGGGAGCTGTTTTTT CASSWTHTGELFF
. . TRBJ2-3 TRBV27 TGTGCCAGCAGTCGCAGGGCCGCTGACACAGATACGCAGTATTTT CASSRRAADTDTQYF
. . TRBJ1-1 TRBV6-2/TRBV6-3 TGTGCCAGCAGTAGCTCCCCAGGGAACACTGAAGCTTTCTTT CASSSSPGNTEAFF
TRBD1 . TRBJ1-5 TRBV10-2 TGCGCCAGCAGTGACGGACAGGGGATGAATCAGCCCCAGCATTTT CASSDGQGMNQPQHF
TRBD1 many TRBJ1-2 TRBV14 TGTGCCAGCAGCCAGGAGGGGGCCGCGGGCTATGGCTACACCTTC CASSQEGAAGYGYTF
. . TRBJ1-5 TRBV2 TGTGCCAGCAGCTGGACAGAGGATAGCAATCAGCCCCAGCATTTT CASSWTEDSNQPQHF
. . TRBJ2-7 TRBV6-5 TGTGCCAGCAATAGAGACAGTCTCTACGAGCAGTACTTC CASNRDSLYEQYF
. . TRBJ1-5 TRBV2 TGTGCCAGCAGTGGAACCGGGACAAGCAATCAGCCCCAGCATTTT CASSGTGTSNQPQHF
. few TRBJ2-5 TRBV14 TGTGCCAGCAGCCAAGATCTAAGAGAGACCCAGTACTTC CASSQDLRETQYF
TRBD1 . TRBJ1-5 TRBV7-3 TGTGCCAGCAGCCCACTCTTTGGGCCAGGGGGTCAGCCCCAGCATTTT CASSPLFGPGGQPQHF
. . TRBJ2-2 TRBV19 TGTGCCAGTAGAATCCTCCTCACCGGGGAGCTGTTTTTT CASRILLTGELFF
. . TRBJ2-3 TRBV9 TGTGCCAGCAGCGTAGCTGGTAGAGGCGGCACAGATACGCAGTATTTT CASSVAGRGGTDTQYF
TRBD1 . TRBJ2-5 TRBV5-1 TGCGCCACTGGGACAGGGTCTAGCCAAGAGACCCAGTACTTC CATGTGSSQETQYF
TRBD2 . TRBJ2-7 TRBV29-1 TGCAGCGTTGAAGGGCAAGGACTAGCGGGCCGGGGGAACGAGCAGTACTTC CSVEGQGLAGRGNEQYF
TRBD2 . TRBJ2-1 TRBV28 TGTGCCAGCAGTCCGCCTAGCGGGAGGGCCCTCCATGAGCAGTTCTTC CASSPPSGRALHEQFF